This T cell receptor beta chain originates from a study of T cell responses to AZD1222 COVID-19 vaccine. Study findings and constraints: Reports indicate that nearly half of spike-specific TCRs are directed at unmutated variant regions.

The protocol was immunoSEQ multiplex PCR, while the TCRdb copy is restricted to in-frame clones and leaves out a portion. The data show over 120,000 clones, 93% seen once. As concerns this clone: Antigen: not known.

CDR1 SEHNR and CDR2 FQNEAQ come from the germline V gene (reference sequence). V shed 2 bases and J 1 base; nucleotides not matched to a gene: 11. This CDR3 is built from 19 residues. The chain uses TRBV7-9 and TRBJ2-3, with 11 bases identical to TRBD2. The receptor's source is an adult in good health. The specimen comprised peripheral blood, sampled on day 0 of AZD1222 vaccination. CDR3 protein: CASSLQLAGEVGGTDTQYF. The CDR3 coding sequence is TGTGCCAGCAGCTTACAACTAGCGGGAGAAGTCGGGGGCACAGATACGCAGTATTTT.